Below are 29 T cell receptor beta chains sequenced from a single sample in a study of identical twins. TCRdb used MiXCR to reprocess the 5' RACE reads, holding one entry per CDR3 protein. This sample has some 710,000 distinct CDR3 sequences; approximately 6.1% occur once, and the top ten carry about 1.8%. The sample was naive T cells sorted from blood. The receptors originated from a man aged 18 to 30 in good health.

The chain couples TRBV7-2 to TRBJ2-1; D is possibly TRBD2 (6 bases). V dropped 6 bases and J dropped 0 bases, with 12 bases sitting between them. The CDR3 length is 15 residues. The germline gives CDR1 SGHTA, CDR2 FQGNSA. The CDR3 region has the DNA TGTGCCAGCAGGGGGCGGGATCACTCCTACAATGAGCAGTTCTTC. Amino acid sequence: CASRGRDHSYNEQFF.

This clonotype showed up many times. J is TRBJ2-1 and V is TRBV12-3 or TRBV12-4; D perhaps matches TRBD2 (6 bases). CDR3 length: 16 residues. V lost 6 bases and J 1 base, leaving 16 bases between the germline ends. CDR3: CASSQNQAGSYNEQFF. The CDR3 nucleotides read TGTGCCAGCAGCCAGAACCAAGCGGGTTCCTACAATGAGCAGTTCTTC.

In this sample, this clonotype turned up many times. CDR3 sequence reads: CASSYGKTGVLSPLHF. The CDR3 DNA reads TGTGCCAGCAGTTACGGCAAGACAGGGGTCCTTTCACCCCTCCACTTT. The chain couples TRBV6-2 or TRBV6-3 to TRBJ1-6; 8 bases map to TRBD1. V gave up 2 bases and J gave up 9 bases; unmatched junction bases: 9. CDR3 length equals 16 residues. Germline V gene lookup returns CDR1 MNHEY and CDR2 SVGEGT.

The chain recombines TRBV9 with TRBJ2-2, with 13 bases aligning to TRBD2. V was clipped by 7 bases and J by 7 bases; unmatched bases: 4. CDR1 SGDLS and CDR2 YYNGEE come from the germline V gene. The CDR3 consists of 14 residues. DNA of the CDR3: TGTGCCAGCGGGACTAGCGGGGTCGACGGGGAGCTGTTTTTT. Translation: CASGTSGVDGELFF. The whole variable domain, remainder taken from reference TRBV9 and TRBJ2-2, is DSGVTQTPKHLITATGQRVTLRCSPRSGDLSVYWYQQSLDQGLQFLIQYYNGEERAKGNILERFSAQQFPDLHSELNLSSLELGDSALYFCASGTSGVDGELFFGEGSRLTVL.

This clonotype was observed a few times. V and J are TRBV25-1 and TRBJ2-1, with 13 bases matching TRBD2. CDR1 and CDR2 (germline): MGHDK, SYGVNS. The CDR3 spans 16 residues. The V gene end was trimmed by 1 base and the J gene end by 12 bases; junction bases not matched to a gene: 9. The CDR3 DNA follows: TGTGCCAGCAGTGAATTAGGGACTAGCGGGACGGAGGGGCAGTTCTTC. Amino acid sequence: CASSELGTSGTEGQFF. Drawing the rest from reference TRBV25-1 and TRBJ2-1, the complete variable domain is EADIYQTPRYLVIGTGKKITLECSQTMGHDKMYWYQQDPGMELHLIHYSYGVNSTEKGDLSSESTVSRIRTEHFPLTLESARPSHTSQYLCASSELGTSGTEGQFFGPGTRLTVL.

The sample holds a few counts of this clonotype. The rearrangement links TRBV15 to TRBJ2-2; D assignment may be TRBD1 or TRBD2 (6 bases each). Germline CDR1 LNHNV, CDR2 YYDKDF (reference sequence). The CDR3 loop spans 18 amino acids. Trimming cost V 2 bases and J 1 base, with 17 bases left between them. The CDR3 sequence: CATSRNNLRGLNTGELFF. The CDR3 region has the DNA TGTGCCACCAGCAGAAATAACCTCCGGGGGCTGAACACCGGGGAGCTGTTTTTT.

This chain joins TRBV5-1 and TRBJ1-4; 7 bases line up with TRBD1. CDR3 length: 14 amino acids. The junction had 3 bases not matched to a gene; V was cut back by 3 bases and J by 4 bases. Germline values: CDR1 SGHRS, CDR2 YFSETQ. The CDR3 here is CASSWTGNNEKLFF. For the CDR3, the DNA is TGCGCCAGCAGCTGGACAGGAAATAATGAAAAACTGTTTTTT. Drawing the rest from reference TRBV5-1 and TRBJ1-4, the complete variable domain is KAGVTQTPRYLIKTRGQQVTLSCSPISGHRSVSWYQQTPGQGLQFLFEYFSETQRNKGNFPGRFSGRQFSNSRSEMNVSTLELGDSALYLCASSWTGNNEKLFFGSGTQLSVL.

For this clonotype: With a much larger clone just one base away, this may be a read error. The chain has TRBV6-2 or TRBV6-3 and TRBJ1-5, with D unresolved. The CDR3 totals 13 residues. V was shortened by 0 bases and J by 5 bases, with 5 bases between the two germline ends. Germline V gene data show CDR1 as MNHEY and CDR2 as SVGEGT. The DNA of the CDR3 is TGTGCCAGCAGTTACTCCTGTGATCAGCCCCAGCATTTT. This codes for CASSYSCDQPQHF.

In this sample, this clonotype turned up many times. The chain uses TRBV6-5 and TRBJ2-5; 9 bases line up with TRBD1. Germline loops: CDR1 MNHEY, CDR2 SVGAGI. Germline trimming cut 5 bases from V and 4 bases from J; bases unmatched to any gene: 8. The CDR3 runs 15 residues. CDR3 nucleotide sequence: TGTGCCAGCAGTATCTCGACAGGGGGGGGAGAGACCCAGTACTTC. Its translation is CASSISTGGGETQYF.

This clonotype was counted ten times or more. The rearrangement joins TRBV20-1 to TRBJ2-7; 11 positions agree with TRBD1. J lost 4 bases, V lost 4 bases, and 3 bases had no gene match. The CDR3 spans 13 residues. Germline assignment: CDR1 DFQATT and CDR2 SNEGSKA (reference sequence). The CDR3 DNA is TGCAGTGCTACCGGGACAGGGGGTTACGAGCAGTACTTC. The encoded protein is CSATGTGGYEQYF.

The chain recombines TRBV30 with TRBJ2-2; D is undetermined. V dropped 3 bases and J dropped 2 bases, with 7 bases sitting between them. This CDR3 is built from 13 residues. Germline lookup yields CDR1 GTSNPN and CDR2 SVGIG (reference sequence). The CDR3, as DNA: TGTGCCTGGAGAGGAGATAACACCGGGGAGCTGTTTTTT. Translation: CAWRGDNTGELFF. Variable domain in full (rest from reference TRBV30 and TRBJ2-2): SQTIHQWPATLVQPVGSPLSLECTVEGTSNPNLYWYRQAAGRGLQLLFYSVGIGQISSEVPQNLSASRPQDRQFILSSKKLLLSDSGFYLCAWRGDNTGELFFGEGSRLTVL.

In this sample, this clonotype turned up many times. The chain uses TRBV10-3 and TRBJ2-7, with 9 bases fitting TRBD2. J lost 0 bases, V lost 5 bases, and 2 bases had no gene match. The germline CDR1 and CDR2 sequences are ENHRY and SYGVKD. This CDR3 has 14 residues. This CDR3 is CAISWTSDSYEQYF. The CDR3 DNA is TGTGCCATCAGTTGGACTAGCGACTCCTACGAGCAGTACTTC.

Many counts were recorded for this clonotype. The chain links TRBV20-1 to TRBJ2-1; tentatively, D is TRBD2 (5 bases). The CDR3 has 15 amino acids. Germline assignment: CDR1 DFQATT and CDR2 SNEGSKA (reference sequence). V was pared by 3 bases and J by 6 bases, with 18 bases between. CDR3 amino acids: CSARALWERFNEQFF. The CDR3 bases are TGCAGTGCTAGGGCCCTTTGGGAGAGGTTCAATGAGCAGTTCTTC.

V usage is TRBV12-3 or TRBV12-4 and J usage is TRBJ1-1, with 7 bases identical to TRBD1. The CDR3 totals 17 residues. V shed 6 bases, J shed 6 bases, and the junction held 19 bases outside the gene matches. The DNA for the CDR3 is TGTGCCAGCAGCCGTACGACAGGGACGGGAACTCTGGCTGAAGCTTTCTTT. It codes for CASSRTTGTGTLAEAFF.

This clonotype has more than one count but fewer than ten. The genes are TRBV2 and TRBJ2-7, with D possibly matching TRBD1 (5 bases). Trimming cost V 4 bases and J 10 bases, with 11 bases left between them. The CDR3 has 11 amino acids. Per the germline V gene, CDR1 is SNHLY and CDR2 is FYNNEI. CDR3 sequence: CASSVTVLQYV. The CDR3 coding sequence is TGTGCCAGCAGTGTGACAGTACTACAGTACGTC.

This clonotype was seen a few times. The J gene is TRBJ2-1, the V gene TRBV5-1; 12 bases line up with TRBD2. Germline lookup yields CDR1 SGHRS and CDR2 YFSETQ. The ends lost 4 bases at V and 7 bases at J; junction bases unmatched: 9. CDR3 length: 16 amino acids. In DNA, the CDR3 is TGCGCCAGCAGCCACCAGACTAGCGGGAGAGGAAATGAGCAGTTCTTC. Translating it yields CASSHQTSGRGNEQFF.

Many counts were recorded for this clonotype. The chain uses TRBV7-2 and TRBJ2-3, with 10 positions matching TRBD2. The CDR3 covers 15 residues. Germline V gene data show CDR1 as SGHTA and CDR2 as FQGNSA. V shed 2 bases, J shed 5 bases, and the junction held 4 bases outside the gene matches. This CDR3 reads CASSLLAGEKDTQYF. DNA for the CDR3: TGTGCCAGCAGCTTACTAGCGGGAGAGAAAGATACGCAGTATTTT.

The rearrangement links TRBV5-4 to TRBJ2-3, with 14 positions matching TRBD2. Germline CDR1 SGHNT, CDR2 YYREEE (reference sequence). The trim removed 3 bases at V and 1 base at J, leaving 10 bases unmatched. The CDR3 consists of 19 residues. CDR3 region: CASSYAPGLAGGGTDTQYF. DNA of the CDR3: TGTGCCAGCAGCTACGCACCCGGACTAGCGGGAGGTGGCACAGATACGCAGTATTTT.

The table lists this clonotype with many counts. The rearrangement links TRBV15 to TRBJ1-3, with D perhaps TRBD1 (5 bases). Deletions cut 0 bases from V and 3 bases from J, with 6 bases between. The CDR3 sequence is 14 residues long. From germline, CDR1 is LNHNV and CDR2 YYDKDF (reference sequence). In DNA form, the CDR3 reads TGTGCCACCAGCAGAGAGAGGGGTGGAAACACCATATATTTT. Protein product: CATSRERGGNTIYF.

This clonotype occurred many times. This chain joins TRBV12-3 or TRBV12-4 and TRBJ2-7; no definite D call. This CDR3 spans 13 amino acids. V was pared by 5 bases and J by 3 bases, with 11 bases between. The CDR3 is CASSPEQDYEQYV. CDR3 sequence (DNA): TGTGCCAGCAGTCCCGAGCAGGACTACGAGCAGTACGTC.

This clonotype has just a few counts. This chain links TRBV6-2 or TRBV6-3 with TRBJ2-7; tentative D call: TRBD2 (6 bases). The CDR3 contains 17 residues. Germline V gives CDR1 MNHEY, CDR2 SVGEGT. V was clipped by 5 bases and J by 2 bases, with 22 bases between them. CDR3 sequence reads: CASSQVLRDGETYEQYF. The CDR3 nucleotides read TGTGCCAGCAGTCAAGTGTTGCGGGACGGAGAAACCTACGAGCAGTACTTC.

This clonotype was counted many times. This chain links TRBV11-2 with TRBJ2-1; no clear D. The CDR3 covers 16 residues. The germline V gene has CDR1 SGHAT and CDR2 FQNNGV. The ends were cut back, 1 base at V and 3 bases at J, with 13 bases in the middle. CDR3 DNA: TGTGCCAGCAGCTTAGTTAGGATTTTCGGCTACAATGAGCAGTTCTTC. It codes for CASSLVRIFGYNEQFF.

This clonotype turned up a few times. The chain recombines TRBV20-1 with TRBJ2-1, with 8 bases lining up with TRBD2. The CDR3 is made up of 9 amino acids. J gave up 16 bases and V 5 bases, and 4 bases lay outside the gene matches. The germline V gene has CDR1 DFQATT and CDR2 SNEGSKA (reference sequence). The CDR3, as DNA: TGCAGTGCTCAAGCGGGAGCTTTCTTC. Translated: CSAQAGAFF.

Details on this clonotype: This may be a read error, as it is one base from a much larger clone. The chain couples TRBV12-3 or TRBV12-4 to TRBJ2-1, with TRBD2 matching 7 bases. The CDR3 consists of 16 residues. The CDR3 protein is CVSSPQLARAYNEQFF. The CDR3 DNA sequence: TGTGTCAGCAGTCCCCAACTAGCGAGAGCCTACAATGAGCAGTTCTTC.

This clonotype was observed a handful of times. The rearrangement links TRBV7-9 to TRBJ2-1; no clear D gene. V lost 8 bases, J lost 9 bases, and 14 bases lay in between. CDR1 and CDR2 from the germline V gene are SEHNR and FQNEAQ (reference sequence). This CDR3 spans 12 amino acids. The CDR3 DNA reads TGTGCCAGCCTACCTTCCGGCAGTGAGCAGTTCTTC. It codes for CASLPSGSEQFF.

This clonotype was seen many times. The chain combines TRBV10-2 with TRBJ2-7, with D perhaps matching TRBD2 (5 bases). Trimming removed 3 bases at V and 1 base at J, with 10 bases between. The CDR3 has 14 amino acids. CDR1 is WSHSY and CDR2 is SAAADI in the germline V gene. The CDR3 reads CASSELVGSYEQYV. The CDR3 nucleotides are TGCGCCAGCAGTGAACTAGTTGGGTCCTACGAGCAGTACGTC.

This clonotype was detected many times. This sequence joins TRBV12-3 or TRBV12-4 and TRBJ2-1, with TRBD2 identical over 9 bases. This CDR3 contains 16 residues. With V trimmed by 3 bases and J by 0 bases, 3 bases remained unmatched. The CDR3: CASSFAGGSSYNEQFF. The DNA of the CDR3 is TGTGCCAGCAGTTTCGCGGGAGGGAGCTCCTACAATGAGCAGTTCTTC.

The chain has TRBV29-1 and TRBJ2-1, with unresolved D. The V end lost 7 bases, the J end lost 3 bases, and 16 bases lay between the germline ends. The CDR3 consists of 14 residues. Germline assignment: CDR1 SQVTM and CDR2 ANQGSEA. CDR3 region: CSAILEAYYNEQFF. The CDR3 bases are TGCAGCGCCATTCTCGAGGCTTACTACAATGAGCAGTTCTTC.

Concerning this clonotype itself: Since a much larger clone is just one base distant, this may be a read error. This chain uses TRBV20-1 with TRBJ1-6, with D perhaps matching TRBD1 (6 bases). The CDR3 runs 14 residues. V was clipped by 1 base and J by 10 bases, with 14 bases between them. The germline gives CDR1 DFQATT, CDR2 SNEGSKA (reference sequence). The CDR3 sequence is CSARGTGSSSPLHF. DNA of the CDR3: TGCAGTGCTAGAGGTACAGGGTCGTCCTCACCCCTCCACTTT.